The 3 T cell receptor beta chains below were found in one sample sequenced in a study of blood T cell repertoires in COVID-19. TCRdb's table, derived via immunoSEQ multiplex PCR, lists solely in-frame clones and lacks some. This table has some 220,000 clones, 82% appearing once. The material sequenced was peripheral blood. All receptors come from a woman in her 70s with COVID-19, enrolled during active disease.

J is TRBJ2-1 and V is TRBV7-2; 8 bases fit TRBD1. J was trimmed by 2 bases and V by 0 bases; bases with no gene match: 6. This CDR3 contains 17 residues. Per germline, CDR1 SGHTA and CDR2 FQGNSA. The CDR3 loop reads CASSLAPPTGAYNEQFF. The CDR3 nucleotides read TGTGCCAGCAGCTTAGCGCCGCCGACAGGGGCCTACAATGAGCAGTTCTTC.

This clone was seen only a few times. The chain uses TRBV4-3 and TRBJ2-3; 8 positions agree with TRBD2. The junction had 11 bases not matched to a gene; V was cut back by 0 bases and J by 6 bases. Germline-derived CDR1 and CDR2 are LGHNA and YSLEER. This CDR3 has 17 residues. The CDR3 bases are TGCGCCAGCAGCCAAGACCTGAGGAGCGGGAGAACCGATACGCAGTATTTT. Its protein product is CASSQDLRSGRTDTQYF.

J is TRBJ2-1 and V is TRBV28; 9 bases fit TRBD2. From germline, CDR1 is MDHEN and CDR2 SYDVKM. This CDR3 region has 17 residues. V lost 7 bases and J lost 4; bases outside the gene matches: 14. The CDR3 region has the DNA TGTGCCAGCACCCCCTCCGGCCTCAGCGGGGGGTACAATGAGCAGTTCTTC. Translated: CASTPSGLSGGYNEQFF.